Each of the 21 T cell receptor beta chains below was sequenced from the same sample in a study of T-cell reconstitution after alpha-beta-depleted transplantation in children. Unique molecular identifiers were incorporated into the prepared TCRbeta library. TCRdb re-derived calls from the PCR reads in MiXCR, one entry per CDR3 protein. Of 500,000 to 650,000 distinct CDR3 sequences listed, about 10% are singletons. Sequenced here: PBMCs, mostly from graft donor cells, sampled 180 days after TCRalphabeta/CD19-depleted stem cell transplant. These TCRs come from a female patient between 2 and 15 years old who had a stem cell transplant for aplastic anemia, so the T cells may come from the graft donor.

In its sample, this clonotype was seen a few times. The chain joins TRBV29-1 to TRBJ1-1; unclear D gene. The CDR3 runs 13 residues. In germline, CDR1 is SQVTM, CDR2 ANQGSEA. Trimming removed 0 bases at V and 5 bases at J, with 10 bases between. CDR3 sequence reads: CSVEEKMVTEAFF. DNA of the CDR3: TGCAGCGTTGAAGAAAAGATGGTAACTGAAGCTTTCTTT.

This clonotype was seen ten or more times. V gene TRBV12-3 or TRBV12-4 combines with J gene TRBJ1-6, with D possibly TRBD1 on 5 matching bases. The CDR3 sequence is 13 residues long. V was shortened by 7 bases and J by 7 bases, with 11 bases between the two germline ends. CDR3: CASMRDHNSPLHF. The DNA for the CDR3 is TGTGCCAGCATGAGGGACCACAATTCACCCCTCCACTTT.

V gene TRBV12-3 or TRBV12-4 combines with J gene TRBJ2-1, with 10 bases lining up with TRBD2. This CDR3 contains 14 residues. V shed 4 bases and J 8 bases; nucleotides not matched to a gene: 5. The CDR3 DNA follows: TGTGCCAGCAGTTCTAGCGGGAGAGGTGATGAGCAGTTCTTC. Its translation is CASSSSGRGDEQFF.

The chain links TRBV6-2 or TRBV6-3 to TRBJ2-2, with TRBD2 as a possible D gene (6 bases). Germline CDR1 and CDR2: MNHEY and SVGEGT. The CDR3 is 13 residues long. Trimming removed 8 bases from V and 5 bases from J, with 12 bases in between. The CDR3 protein is CASDARGTGELFF. Written as DNA, the CDR3 is TGTGCCAGCGACGCCCGGGGGACCGGGGAGCTGTTTTTT.

The CDR3 nucleotides are TGTGCCAGCTCCCCCAAGCAGGGGTCCTACGAGCAGTACGTC. It is translated as CASSPKQGSYEQYV. The chain is built from TRBV18 and TRBJ2-7, with a possible D match to TRBD1 (6 bases). The CDR3 is made up of 14 amino acids. Germline CDR1 KGHSH, CDR2 LQKENI. Trimming left V 6 bases short and J 1 base short, with 13 bases between.

V is TRBV15 and J is TRBJ2-1; D is perhaps TRBD1 (5 bases). The CDR3 runs to 14 residues. Trimming shortened V by 2 bases and J by 9 bases, and 14 bases separated the two germline ends. Germline V gene data show CDR1 as LNHNV and CDR2 as YYDKDF (reference sequence). Here the CDR3 DNA reads TGTGCCACCAGCAGAATTCGTGGGGCCCGTGAGCAGTTCTTC. It encodes CATSRIRGAREQFF.

This clonotype occurred a few times. This sequence joins TRBV28 and TRBJ2-3; TRBD2 matches at 7 bases. Germline V gene sequence: CDR1 MDHEN, CDR2 SYDVKM. This CDR3 has 17 residues. V gave up 5 bases and J gave up 0 bases; unmatched junction bases: 11. For the CDR3, the DNA is TGTGCCAGCAGTCACCTGGGGAGGGGCGGTAGCACAGATACGCAGTATTTT. It specifies CASSHLGRGGSTDTQYF. Variable domain in full (rest from reference TRBV28 and TRBJ2-3): DVKVTQSSRYLVKRTGEKVFLECVQDMDHENMFWYRQDPGLGLRLIYFSYDVKMKEKGDIPEGYSVSREKKERFSLILESASTNQTSMYLCASSHLGRGGSTDTQYFGPGTRLTVL.

This clonotype was observed a handful of times. The chain is built from TRBV7-2 and TRBJ2-4; a possible D gene is TRBD1 (5 bases). There are 16 residues in the CDR3. V was trimmed by 5 bases and J by 1 base, leaving 15 bases between them. Per the germline V gene, CDR1 is SGHTA and CDR2 is FQGNSA. CDR3 loop: CASSPGWMLAKNIQYF. CDR3 nucleotide sequence: TGTGCCAGCAGCCCAGGGTGGATGTTGGCCAAAAACATTCAGTACTTC.

This clonotype was observed a handful of times. The chain recombines TRBV5-1 with TRBJ1-1; tentatively, D is TRBD1 (6 bases). From germline, CDR1 is SGHRS and CDR2 YFSETQ. The V end lost 3 bases, the J end lost 2 bases, and 20 bases lay between the germline ends. The CDR3 has 17 amino acids. CDR3 sequence: CASSSFPQGSQNTEAFF. CDR3 nucleotides: TGCGCCAGCAGCTCCTTTCCGCAGGGGAGCCAAAACACTGAAGCTTTCTTT. The entire variable domain, with the rest obtained from reference TRBV5-1 and TRBJ1-1, is as follows: KAGVTQTPRYLIKTRGQQVTLSCSPISGHRSVSWYQQTPGQGLQFLFEYFSETQRNKGNFPGRFSGRQFSNSRSEMNVSTLELGDSALYLCASSSFPQGSQNTEAFFGQGTRLTVV.

The chain links TRBV20-1 to TRBJ2-1; D gene ambiguous. V lost 2 bases and J 2 bases, leaving 10 bases between the germline ends. The CDR3 length is 14 residues. CDR1 and CDR2 (germline): DFQATT, SNEGSKA (reference sequence). For the CDR3, the DNA is TGCAGTGCTAGAAAAGCGCAAACCTACAATGAGCAGTTCTTC. This encodes CSARKAQTYNEQFF.

There are a few counts of this clonotype. This rearrangement joins TRBV4-2 to TRBJ2-7; a weak D match, TRBD2 (6 bases). Trimming removed 0 bases at V and 3 bases at J, with 18 bases between. The germline V gene encodes CDR1 LGHNA and CDR2 YNFKEQ. CDR3 length equals 17 residues. The CDR3 is CASSQDRWGRLYYEQYF. For the CDR3, the DNA is TGTGCCAGCAGCCAAGATCGGTGGGGGAGGCTGTACTACGAGCAGTACTTC.

V gene TRBV6-6 combines with J gene TRBJ2-7; D remains unclear. Germline V gene data show CDR1 as MNHNY and CDR2 as SVGAGI (reference sequence). The CDR3 totals 13 residues. The ends were cut back, 3 bases at V and 4 bases at J, with 10 bases in the middle. The CDR3 nucleotides are TGTGCCAGCAGTTATGGAGTGTTTTACGAGCAGTACGTC. Translated: CASSYGVFYEQYV.

In its sample, this clonotype was seen a few times. V and J are TRBV28 and TRBJ2-7, with TRBD1 matching 8 bases. The germline gives CDR1 MDHEN, CDR2 SYDVKM. This CDR3 spans 15 amino acids. V was clipped by 5 bases and J by 4 bases; unmatched bases: 10. DNA of the CDR3: TGTGCCAGCAGTCCGCACTGGGACAGGTTTTACGAGCAGTACTTC. Residues: CASSPHWDRFYEQYF.

The rearrangement joins TRBV6-1 to TRBJ1-1, with D perhaps matching TRBD1 (5 bases). Trimming took 10 bases from V and 1 from J, leaving 19 bases between them. CDR1 is MNHNS and CDR2 is SASEGT in the germline V gene. This CDR3 spans 15 amino acids. The CDR3: CATTERGGGNTEAFF. The CDR3 coding sequence is TGTGCCACCACGGAGAGAGGTGGGGGGAACACTGAAGCTTTCTTT.

This clonotype was detected only a few times. This chain links TRBV2 with TRBJ2-1; TRBD2 agrees at 9 bases. The V and J ends lost 5 bases and 7 bases, in that order; junction bases with no gene match: 6. The CDR3 extends over 14 amino acids. Germline CDR1 is SNHLY and CDR2 is FYNNEI. For the CDR3, the DNA is TGTGCCAGCAGTTCTAGCGGGGTTCTAAATGAGCAGTTCTTC. This sequence encodes CASSSSGVLNEQFF.

This clonotype was observed a few times. The chain is built from TRBV4-3 and TRBJ2-7; no clear D. V was cut by 0 bases and J by 0 bases, with 9 bases left in between. This CDR3 comprises 15 residues. Looked up from germline, CDR1 is LGHNA and CDR2 is YSLEER. CDR3 protein: CASSQDRYYSYEQYF. CDR3 nucleotides: TGCGCCAGCAGCCAAGACAGGTACTACTCCTACGAGCAGTACTTC.

There are a few counts of this clonotype. The chain uses TRBV6-5 and TRBJ2-7, with a tentative D call TRBD2 (5 bases). Trimming took 3 bases from V and 7 from J, leaving 16 bases between them. The CDR3 has 14 amino acids. The germline V gene encodes CDR1 MNHEY and CDR2 SVGAGI. CDR3 bases: TGTGCCAGCAGTTATGGTGAGGGATACCCAGAGCAGTACTTC. This gives the protein CASSYGEGYPEQYF.

With regard to this clonotype: A much more abundant neighbour one base away suggests this may be a read error. The V call is TRBV5-6, the J call TRBJ2-4, with D tentatively TRBD2 (5 bases). Germline lookup yields CDR1 SGHDT and CDR2 YYEEEE. This CDR3 contains 15 residues. The ends were cut back, 5 bases at V and 12 bases at J, with 24 bases in the middle. In DNA form, the CDR3 reads TGTGCCAGCAGTCCAGCGGCCCGGAGCTTGAGCAGTCAGTACTTC. Encoded protein: CASSPAARSLSSQYF. The whole variable domain, filled in from reference TRBV5-6 and TRBJ2-4, reads DAGVTQSPTHLIKTRGQQVTLRCSPKSGHDTVSWYQQALGQGPQFIFQYYEEEERQRGNFPDRFSGHQFPNYSSELNVNALLLGDSALYLCASSPAARSLSSQYFGAGTRLSVL.

This sequence joins TRBV9 and TRBJ2-6; D call uncertain. The V gene's germline CDR1 is SGDLS and CDR2 YYNGEE. The V end lost 2 bases, the J end lost 1 base, and 10 bases lay between the germline ends. The CDR3 length is 16 residues. CDR3 residues: CASSVGWGSGANVLTF. The DNA for the CDR3 is TGTGCCAGCAGCGTTGGGTGGGGATCTGGGGCCAACGTCCTGACTTTC.

V gene TRBV29-1 combines with J gene TRBJ2-7, with TRBD1 as a possible D gene (5 bases). The V gene's germline CDR1 is SQVTM and CDR2 ANQGSEA. The CDR3 runs to 12 residues. Trimming stripped 2 bases from V and 4 bases from J, with 9 bases between. The CDR3 is CSVELGVYEQYF. Here the CDR3 DNA reads TGCAGCGTTGAACTAGGGGTTTACGAGCAGTACTTC.

In the case of this clonotype: A much larger clone lies a single base off, so this may be a read error. V is TRBV6-2 or TRBV6-3 and J is TRBJ1-1, with D unresolved. V lost 6 bases and J 1 base, leaving 12 bases between the germline ends. This CDR3 comprises 14 residues. Germline CDR1 reads MNHEY; CDR2 reads SVGEGT. CDR3 in DNA: TGTGCCAGCAGCCCAGTGGGTCGGAACACTGAAGCTTTCTTT. Translation: CASSPVGRNTEAFF.